Listed below are T cell receptor beta chains from one sample, sequenced in a study of cytomegalovirus exposure and HLA in healthy donors. Some clones are missing from TCRdb's copy, which holds only in-frame ones; the method was immunoSEQ multiplex PCR. The sample shows some 63,000 clones, roughly 83% of them seen only once. Sequenced material: PBMCs. The receptors here all came from a human donor in good health. CDR3s include the opening cysteine and the closing phenylalanine or tryptophan. A D gene is named only where the DNA matches it firmly. The size entry is marked missing in some rows and otherwise reads once, few, many or a size class.

D gene,V gene,J gene,clone size,CDR3 protein,CDR3 DNA
-,TRBV6-6,TRBJ2-1,once,CASRMGLSNNEQFF,TGTGCCAGCAGGATGGGACTTTCCAACAATGAGCAGTTCTTC
-,TRBV18,TRBJ2-3,-,CASSPPFKSTDTQYF,TGTGCCAGCTCACCACCGTTCAAAAGCACAGATACGCAGTATTTT
-,TRBV27,TRBJ2-1,-,CASSLQPGEQFF,TGTGCCAGCAGTTTACAGCCGGGTGAGCAGTTCTTC
TRBD1,TRBV5-4,TRBJ1-1,-,CASSQEDRGRLNTEAFF,TGTGCCAGCAGCCAAGAAGACAGGGGGCGTCTGAACACTGAAGCTTTCTTT
-,TRBV5-1,TRBJ2-5,-,CASSLGQWETQYF,TGCGCCAGCAGCTTGGGACAGTGGGAGACCCAGTACTTC
-,TRBV7-3,TRBJ2-1,once,CASSSTGENNEQFF,TGTGCCAGCAGCTCGACCGGAGAGAACAATGAGCAGTTCTTC
-,TRBV4-1,TRBJ2-6,once,CASSQAHLSGANVLTF,TGCGCCAGCAGCCAAGCACACCTCTCTGGGGCCAACGTCCTGACTTTC
-,TRBV28,TRBJ2-1,-,CASSLYSSYNEQFF,TGTGCCAGCAGTTTGTATAGCTCCTACAATGAGCAGTTCTTC
TRBD2,TRBV4-2,TRBJ2-2,few,CASGGTSTTGELFF,TGTGCCAGCGGCGGGACTAGCACAACCGGGGAGCTGTTTTTT
-,TRBV28,TRBJ2-3,-,CASSFFGLTDTQYF,TGTGCCAGCAGTTTTTTCGGTCTCACAGATACGCAGTATTTT
-,TRBV7-9,TRBJ2-1,-,CASSLLPYLGEGNEQFF,TGTGCCAGCAGCTTACTCCCCTATTTAGGGGAAGGCAATGAGCAGTTCTTC
TRBD1,TRBV30,TRBJ2-7,-,CAWARDRGLTYEQYF,TGTGCCTGGGCCCGGGACAGGGGGCTAACCTACGAGCAGTACTTC
-,TRBV11-1,TRBJ1-1,-,CASSFRDNTEAFF,TGTGCCAGCAGCTTCAGGGATAACACTGAAGCTTTCTTT
-,TRBV7-2,TRBJ1-2,-,CASSLATRAHYGYTF,TGTGCCAGCAGCTTAGCGACGAGGGCCCACTATGGCTACACCTTC
TRBD1,TRBV15,TRBJ2-3,few,CATSTITTGSGTQYF,TGTGCCACCAGCACAATAACGACAGGGTCAGGTACGCAGTATTTT
-,TRBV27,TRBJ1-1,-,CASSFSGRANTEAFF,TGTGCCAGCAGTTTTAGCGGCAGGGCAAACACTGAAGCTTTCTTT
-,TRBV6-5,TRBJ2-1,-,CASSSQGGTCEQFF,TGTGCCAGCAGTTCCCAGGGAGGAACTTGTGAGCAGTTCTTC
TRBD1,TRBV5-4,TRBJ2-2,once,CASRPGTGRFTGELFF,TGTGCCAGCAGACCGGGGACAGGGAGGTTCACCGGGGAGCTGTTTTTT
-,TRBV7-6,TRBJ2-1,once,CASSFLAGGQFF,TGTGCCAGCAGCTTCCTGGCGGGCGGGCAGTTCTTC
TRBD2,TRBV11-2,TRBJ2-7,-,CASSYSGGGDYEQYF,TGTGCCAGCAGCTACTCTGGGGGAGGGGACTACGAGCAGTACTTC
-,TRBV29-1,TRBJ2-7,few,CSATQGGEQYF,TGCAGCGCAACTCAGGGGGGCGAGCAGTACTTC
TRBD2,TRBV7-9,TRBJ2-2,few,CASSPKSGRAEAGELFF,TGTGCCAGCAGCCCCAAGAGCGGGAGGGCCGAGGCCGGGGAGCTGTTTTTT
TRBD1,TRBV2,TRBJ1-1,-,CASSADRGEAFF,TGTGCCAGCAGTGCAGACAGGGGGGAAGCTTTCTTT
-,TRBV6-1,TRBJ2-1,-,CASSQQQISYNEQFF,TGTGCCAGCAGCCAACAACAGATCTCCTACAATGAGCAGTTCTTC
-,TRBV18,TRBJ2-1,-,CASSTQGSSYNEQFF,TGTGCCAGCTCGACACAAGGTAGCTCCTACAATGAGCAGTTCTTC
TRBD2,TRBV11-2,TRBJ2-5,few,CASSLAGGGQETQYF,TGTGCCAGCAGCTTAGCCGGCGGGGGCCAAGAGACCCAGTACTTC
-,TRBV9,TRBJ2-5,-,CASSVVQGMGTQYF,TGTGCCAGCAGCGTAGTTCAGGGAATGGGGACCCAGTACTTC
-,TRBV19,TRBJ2-1,once,CASSINRDNEQFF,TGTGCCAGTAGTATAAACCGGGACAATGAGCAGTTCTTC
-,TRBV7-2,TRBJ2-7,once,CASSSTGLPRAEQYF,TGTGCCAGCAGCTCCACGGGACTCCCGCGGGCCGAGCAGTACTTC
-,TRBV9,TRBJ2-2,-,CASSKLGQNTGELFF,TGTGCCAGCAGCAAGTTGGGACAGAACACCGGGGAGCTGTTTTTT
-,TRBV11-2,TRBJ2-5,-,CASSPRETQYF,TGTGCCAGCAGCCCTCGAGAGACCCAGTACTTC